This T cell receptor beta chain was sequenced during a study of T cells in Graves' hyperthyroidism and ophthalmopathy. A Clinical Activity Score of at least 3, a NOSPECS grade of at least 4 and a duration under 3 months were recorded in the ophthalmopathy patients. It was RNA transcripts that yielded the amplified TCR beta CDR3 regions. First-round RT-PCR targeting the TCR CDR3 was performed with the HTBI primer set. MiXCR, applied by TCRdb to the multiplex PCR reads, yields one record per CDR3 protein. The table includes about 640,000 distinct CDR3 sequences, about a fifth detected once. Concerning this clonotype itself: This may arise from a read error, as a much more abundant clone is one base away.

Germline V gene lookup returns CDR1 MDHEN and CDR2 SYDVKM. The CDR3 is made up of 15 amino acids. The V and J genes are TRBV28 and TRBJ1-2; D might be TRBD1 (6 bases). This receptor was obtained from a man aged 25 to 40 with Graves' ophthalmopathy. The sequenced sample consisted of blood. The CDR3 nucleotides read TGTACCAGCAGTTCCTTGACAGGCGGGAACTATGGCTACACCTTC. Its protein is CTSSSLTGGNYGYTF.